This TCR beta chain was retrieved from a study of cytomegalovirus exposure and HLA in healthy donors. Looking at the study overall: Some 80 million unique TCR sequences came from HLA-typed donors in an early release. Overall study findings and caveats: With further analysis later on, most CMV-associated TCR beta chains appeared HLA-restricted.

It was with 60 Vbeta and 13 Jbeta primers that the PCR ran. Libraries were prepared by immunoSEQ multiplex PCR; TCRdb keeps only in-frame clonotypes and omits some of them. The sample comprises fewer than 100,000 clones, 75% to 85% of which are singletons, and roughly 3.8% rests with the top ten. On this clone: Its antigen is undetermined.

CDR3 length: 17 amino acids. The V segment lost 4 bases and the J segment 0 bases; nucleotides outside the gene matches: 6. Germline loops: CDR1 LGHNA, CDR2 YNFKEQ. Sample: PBMCs. The origin of this receptor is a middle-aged woman in good health and CMV-seronegative. The chain links TRBV4-2 to TRBJ2-6; TRBD1 matches at 7 bases. The CDR3 region has the DNA TGTGCCAGCAGCCCCGGGACAGCTAGCTCTGGGGCCAACGTCCTGACTTTC. Amino acids: CASSPGTASSGANVLTF.